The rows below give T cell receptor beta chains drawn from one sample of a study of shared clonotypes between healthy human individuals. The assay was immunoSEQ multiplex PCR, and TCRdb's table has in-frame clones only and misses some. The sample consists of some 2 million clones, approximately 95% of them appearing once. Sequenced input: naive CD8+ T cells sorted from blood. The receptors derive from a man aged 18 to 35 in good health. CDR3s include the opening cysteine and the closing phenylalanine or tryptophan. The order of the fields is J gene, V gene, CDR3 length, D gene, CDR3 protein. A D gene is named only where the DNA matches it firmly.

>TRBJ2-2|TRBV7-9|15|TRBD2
CASSPPLAGGSELFF
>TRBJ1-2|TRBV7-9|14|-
CASSYTFGENGYTF
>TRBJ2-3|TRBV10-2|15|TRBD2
CASSEGGLATDTQYF
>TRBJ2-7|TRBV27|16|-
CASSFSSGTQLYEQYF
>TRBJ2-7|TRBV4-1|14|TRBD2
CASSLGSGSYEQYF
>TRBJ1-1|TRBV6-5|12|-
CASRQLNTEAFF
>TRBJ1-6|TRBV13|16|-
CASSLSGSSYNSPLHF
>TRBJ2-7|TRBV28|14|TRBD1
CASSSGQGAYEQYF
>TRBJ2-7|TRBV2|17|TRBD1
CASNTGGFVRDLNEQYF
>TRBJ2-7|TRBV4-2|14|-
CASSQVGAGWEQYF
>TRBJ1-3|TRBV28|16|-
CASRSGQSLWRNTIYF
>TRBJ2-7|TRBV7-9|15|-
CASSSTGLSSYEQYF
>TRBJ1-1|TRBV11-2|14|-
CASSFRRSNTEAFF
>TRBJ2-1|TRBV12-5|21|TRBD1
CASGSVPLRDRGRFSYNEQFF
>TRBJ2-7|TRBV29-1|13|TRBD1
CSVVSAGGGEQYF
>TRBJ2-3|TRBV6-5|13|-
CASSLGGRDTQYF
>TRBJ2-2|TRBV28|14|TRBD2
CATGLAGGTGELFF
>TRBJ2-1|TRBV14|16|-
CASSQGRASPDNEQFF
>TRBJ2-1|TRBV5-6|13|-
CASSTSGGPEQFF
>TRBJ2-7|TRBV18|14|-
CASSVTDPATEQYF
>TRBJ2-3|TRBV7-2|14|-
CASSLGAGTDTQYF
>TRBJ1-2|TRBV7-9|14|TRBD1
CASSTLGTVYGYTF
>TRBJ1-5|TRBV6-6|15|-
CASSYAEKVGLSQHF
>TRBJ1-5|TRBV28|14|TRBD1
CASSGQGAFQPQHF
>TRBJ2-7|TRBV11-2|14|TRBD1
CASRAGTGSYEQYF
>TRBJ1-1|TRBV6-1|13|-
CASRGTPNTEAFF
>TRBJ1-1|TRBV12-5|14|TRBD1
CASGPGTGNTEAFF
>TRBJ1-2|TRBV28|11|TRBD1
CASSRGQGVAF
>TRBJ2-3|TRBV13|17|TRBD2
CASSPNPPSGSTDTQYF
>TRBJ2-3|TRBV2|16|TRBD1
CASSVGTGNPVDTQYF
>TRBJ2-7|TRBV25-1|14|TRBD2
CASSEAGGLYEQYF
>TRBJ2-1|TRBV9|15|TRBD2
CASSPGLAGGDEQFF